Listed here is a single T cell receptor beta chain. The antigen is undetermined. This sample was included in a study of T cell responses to AZD1222 COVID-19 vaccine. Study-level background: Pooled in the analysis were second doses at about 4 or about 12 weeks.

Data came from immunoSEQ multiplex PCR; TCRdb stores just in-frame clones and leaves some out. Counted here are around 130,000 clones, approximately 93% occurring once; the ten biggest clones make up about 0.86%. Germline CDR1 SNHLY, CDR2 FYNNEI. This CDR3 is 15 amino acids long. V trimming: 5 bases; J trimming: 9 bases; junction bases outside the gene matches: 15. Study-level results: The breadth and depth of Spike-specific TCRs increased once two AZD1222 doses had been given. Baseline serostatus was positive in only a handful of AZD1222 recipients.

V is TRBV2 and J is TRBJ2-5, with 7 positions matching TRBD1. The clonotype was recovered from an adult in good health. This material consisted of peripheral blood, taken on day 0 of AZD1222 vaccination. The CDR3, as DNA: TGTGCCAGCAGTACCGGGACAGTGGACCTGTGGTCCCAGTACTTC. It yields the protein CASSTGTVDLWSQYF.